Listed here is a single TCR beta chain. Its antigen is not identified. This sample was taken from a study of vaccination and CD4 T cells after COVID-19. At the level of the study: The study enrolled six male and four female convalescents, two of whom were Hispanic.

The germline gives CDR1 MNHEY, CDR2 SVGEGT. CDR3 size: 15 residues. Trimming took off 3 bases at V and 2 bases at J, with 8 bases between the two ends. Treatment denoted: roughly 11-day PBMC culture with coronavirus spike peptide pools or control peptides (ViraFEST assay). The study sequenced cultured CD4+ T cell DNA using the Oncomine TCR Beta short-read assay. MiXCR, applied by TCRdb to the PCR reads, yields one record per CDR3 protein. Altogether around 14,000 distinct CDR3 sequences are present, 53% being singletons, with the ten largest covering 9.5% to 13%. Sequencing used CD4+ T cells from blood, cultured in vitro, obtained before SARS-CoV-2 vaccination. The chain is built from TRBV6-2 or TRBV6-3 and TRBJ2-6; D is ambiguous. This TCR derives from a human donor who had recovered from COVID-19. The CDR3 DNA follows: TGTGCCAGCAGTTATCTTAGGACTGGGGCCAACGTCCTGACTTTC. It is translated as CASSYLRTGANVLTF.